The clone carrying this T cell receptor (beta chain) was recorded a few times. Its target is not known. Since all of the isolated RNA was reverse transcribed, expressed TCRB transcripts were what got sequenced. Sequencing used immunoSEQ multiplex PCR; TCRdb keeps in-frame clones, though not all of them. The repertoire holds 430,000 or so clones, with approximately 10% as singletons. This specimen comes from a study of beta chain features in type 1 diabetes. For the study at large: Sorted cells numbering 107,917,701 were examined across all samples. Study-wide findings and caveats: PCR might show a preference for shorter templates, equally across patients and controls. Individuals with type 1 diabetes displayed fewer insertions and more deletions at VDJ junctions. The analysis here could not establish whether HLA type shapes TCRB rearrangement.

Sample: naive CD4+ T cells from blood. The sequence was obtained from a woman between 18 and 29 years old in good health.

CDR3: CASSVIPGSYNEQFF. CDR3 nucleotide sequence: TGTGCCAGCAGCGTAATACCGGGATCCTACAATGAGCAGTTCTTC. The rearrangement joins TRBV9 to TRBJ2-1; TRBD2 is a possible D gene (5 bases). CDR1 is SGDLS and CDR2 is YYNGEE in the germline V gene. CDR3 length: 15 residues. V lost 1 base and J 1 base, leaving 9 bases between the germline ends.